The 14 T cell receptor beta chains in this list originate from one sample, sequenced in a study of identical twins (dated by TCRdb to 2016 to 2018). Library prep was done by 5' RACE. The data were produced on an Illumina HiSeq 2000. TCRdb trimmed the raw reads at Q25, called clones with MiXCR and kept productive beta chains. Rows are combined by CDR3 protein, so each entry shows the most common genes and DNA. The sample records hundreds of thousands of distinct CDR3 sequences, 7% to 7.5% of which are singletons. The leading ten clones occupy around 1.6% of the sample. These sequences were also reported in another study, on yellow fever vaccine responses in identical twins.

Sequencing used PBMCs. The receptors derive from a woman under 30 in good health.

CDR3 sequence: CASSLGEGTSTDTQYF. CDR3 sequence (DNA): TGCGCCAGCAGCTTGGGCGAGGGAACTAGCACAGATACGCAGTATTTT. The rearrangement uses TRBV5-1 and TRBJ2-3; maybe TRBD2 (5 bases). Trimming shortened V by 0 bases and J by 0 bases, and 11 bases separated the two germline ends. Germline V CDR1 and CDR2: SGHRS, YFSETQ. The CDR3 spans 16 residues.

The chain has TRBV4-1 and TRBJ2-2; possible D gene TRBD1, 6 bases. Germline CDR1 reads MGHRA; CDR2 reads YSYEKL. The CDR3 totals 14 residues. Trimming took 3 bases from V and 10 from J, leaving 15 bases between them. The CDR3 DNA is TGCGCCAGCAGCCAGGGGAAACAGGGAGAGGAGCTGTTTTTT. Its translation: CASSQGKQGEELFF.

This clonotype has at least ten counts. The chain carries TRBV7-9 and TRBJ2-3; 9 bases are a match to TRBD2. Germline lookup yields CDR1 SEHNR and CDR2 FQNEAQ (reference sequence). V lost 5 bases, J lost 2 bases, and 8 bases stayed unmatched. This CDR3 contains 16 residues. The CDR3 DNA sequence: TGTGCCAGCAGCAGGAGAGGGGGACTAGCCACAGATACGCAGTATTTT. Encoded protein: CASSRRGGLATDTQYF.

This clonotype was found a few times. The chain carries TRBV20-1 and TRBJ2-3; D is perhaps TRBD1 or TRBD2 (6 bases each). Deletions cut 3 bases from V and 2 bases from J, with 12 bases between. Germline-derived CDR1 and CDR2 are DFQATT and SNEGSKA (reference sequence). CDR3 length: 14 amino acids. CDR3 sequence reads: CSASSGAFTDTQYF. CDR3 in DNA: TGCAGTGCTAGCTCGGGGGCCTTCACAGATACGCAGTATTTT.

This clonotype was counted between two and nine times. The chain has TRBV20-1 and TRBJ2-2; no definite D call. The length of the CDR3 is 14 residues. Trimming shortened V by 0 bases and J by 0 bases, and 5 bases separated the two germline ends. Germline V lookup: CDR1 DFQATT, CDR2 SNEGSKA (reference sequence). This chain's CDR3 is CSARDYANTGELFF. The CDR3 nucleotides read TGCAGTGCTAGAGATTACGCGAACACCGGGGAGCTGTTTTTT.

This clonotype came up many times. The genes are TRBV24-1 and TRBJ2-7, with 7 bases lining up with TRBD1. V shed 3 bases, J shed 3 bases, and the junction held 4 bases outside the gene matches. The CDR3 sequence is 14 residues long. Germline-derived CDR1 and CDR2 are KGHDR and SFDVKD. The CDR3 sequence: CATSDPRDSYEQYF. In DNA form, the CDR3 reads TGTGCCACCAGTGATCCCCGGGACAGCTACGAGCAGTACTTC.

This clonotype was seen many times. The chain combines TRBV12-3 or TRBV12-4 with TRBJ2-3, with 9 bases that match TRBD1. This CDR3 comprises 15 residues. Germline trimming cut 5 bases from V and 4 bases from J; bases unmatched to any gene: 7. The CDR3 loop reads CASSETGGRADTQYF. CDR3 DNA: TGTGCCAGCAGTGAAACAGGGGGCAGGGCAGATACGCAGTATTTT.

This clonotype was detected a few times. The chain combines TRBV27 with TRBJ2-1; TRBD1 or TRBD2 may be the D gene (5 bases each). CDR3 size: 15 residues. Trimming removed 5 bases from V and 10 bases from J, with 21 bases in between. The germline V gene has CDR1 MNHEY and CDR2 SMNVEV (reference sequence). The CDR3: CASSVAGTGVGEQFF. CDR3 bases: TGTGCCAGCAGTGTTGCAGGGACCGGGGTGGGGGAGCAGTTCTTC.

The J gene is TRBJ2-1, the V gene TRBV20-1; TRBD2 is a possible D gene (6 bases). Per the germline V gene, CDR1 is DFQATT and CDR2 is SNEGSKA (reference sequence). Trimming left V 3 bases short and J 6 bases short, with 12 bases between. This CDR3 has 13 amino acids. In DNA form, the CDR3 reads TGCAGTGCTAGCGGGAGAAGTGGCAATGAGCAGTTCTTC. Protein: CSASGRSGNEQFF.

The chain employs TRBV5-1 and TRBJ2-2, with 8 bases that match TRBD1. Germline V gene lookup returns CDR1 SGHRS and CDR2 YFSETQ. V lost 4 bases to trimming and J lost 6 bases; unmatched junction nucleotides: 8. This CDR3 has 15 residues. DNA for the CDR3: TGCGCCAGCAGCCCGGATGGACAGGGCTCCGGGGAGCTGTTTTTT. Encoded protein: CASSPDGQGSGELFF. The full variable domain, completed using reference TRBV5-1 and TRBJ2-2, is KAGVTQTPRYLIKTRGQQVTLSCSPISGHRSVSWYQQTPGQGLQFLFEYFSETQRNKGNFPGRFSGRQFSNSRSEMNVSTLELGDSALYLCASSPDGQGSGELFFGEGSRLTVL.

This clonotype was observed at least ten times. This chain links TRBV7-8 with TRBJ2-3; no clear D gene. From germline, CDR1 is SGHVS and CDR2 FQNEAQ. The CDR3 runs to 15 residues. The V and J ends lost 4 bases and 2 bases respectively, with 13 bases between them. CDR3 amino acids: CASSSGTDITDTQYF. CDR3 DNA sequence: TGTGCCAGCAGCTCAGGCACAGATATCACAGATACGCAGTATTTT.

The chain uses TRBV28 and TRBJ2-2; no firm D call. Deletions cut 6 bases from V and 8 bases from J, with 7 bases between. CDR3 length: 11 residues. Germline lookup yields CDR1 MDHEN and CDR2 SYDVKM. In DNA form, the CDR3 reads TGTGCCAGCAGACGTCGGGGGGAGCTGTTTTTT. Amino acid sequence: CASRRRGELFF.

This clonotype was recorded at least ten times. The J gene is TRBJ2-1, the V gene TRBV5-5; the match to TRBD2 covers 16 bases. Germline CDR1 is SGHKS and CDR2 is YYEKEE (reference sequence). Trimming took 4 bases from V and 7 from J; bases not matched to a gene: 8. This CDR3 has 17 residues. The DNA of the CDR3 is TGTGCCAGCAGCGCGGGACTAGCGGGGGGGCCGAGTAATGAGCAGTTCTTC. It is translated as CASSAGLAGGPSNEQFF.

This clonotype was detected a few times. J is TRBJ2-3 and V is TRBV12-3 or TRBV12-4; 10 positions match TRBD2. The CDR3 totals 17 residues. Losses at the gene ends were 1 base for V and 1 base for J; bases not matched to a gene: 5. The CDR3, as DNA: TGTGCCAGCAGTTTAGGTCTCCTAGCGGGGGGCACAGATACGCAGTATTTT. Residues: CASSLGLLAGGTDTQYF.